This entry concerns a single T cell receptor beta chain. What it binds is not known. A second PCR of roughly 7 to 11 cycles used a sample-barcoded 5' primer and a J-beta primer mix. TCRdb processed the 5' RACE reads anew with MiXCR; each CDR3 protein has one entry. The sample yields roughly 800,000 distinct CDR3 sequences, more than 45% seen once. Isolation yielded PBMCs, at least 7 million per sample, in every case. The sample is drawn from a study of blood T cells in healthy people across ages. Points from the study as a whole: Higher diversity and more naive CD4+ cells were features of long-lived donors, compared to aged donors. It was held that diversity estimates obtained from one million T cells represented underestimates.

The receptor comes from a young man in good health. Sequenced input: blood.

The CDR3 DNA reads TGTGCCAGCAGGGGAGGGGGGGCCCAAGAGACCCAGTACTTC. The encoded protein is CASRGGGAQETQYF. V gene TRBV12-3 or TRBV12-4 combines with J gene TRBJ2-5; maybe TRBD2 (7 bases). Trimming removed 6 bases at V and 1 base at J, with 12 bases between. This CDR3 comprises 14 residues.